Following are 9 T cell receptor beta chains from one sample sequenced in a study of blood T cell repertoires in COVID-19. Only in-frame clones appear in the TCRdb table, and some are missing; sequencing was by immunoSEQ multiplex PCR. The data show approximately 210,000 clones, roughly 91% seen once. The sequencing sample was made of PBMCs or T cells enriched from blood (not recorded which). The receptors stem from a man aged 25 to 40 in a cohort exposed to, infected with or recovered from COVID-19 (not recorded which).

Comment on this clone: Distinct nucleotide sequences in the sample also encode this CDR3. The V call is TRBV5-1, the J call TRBJ1-1, with D maybe TRBD1 (6 bases). The CDR3 runs 14 residues. Germline-derived CDR1 and CDR2 are SGHRS and YFSETQ. V lost 1 base and J 0 bases, leaving 7 bases between the germline ends. The CDR3 region has the DNA TGCGCCAGCAGCTTGACAGGGATGAACACTGAAGCTTTCTTT. Its protein is CASSLTGMNTEAFF.

The V gene is TRBV19, the J gene TRBJ1-6, with D possibly matching TRBD1 (6 bases). The V and J ends lost 7 bases and 8 bases respectively, with 15 bases between them. The CDR3 sequence is 14 residues long. CDR1 and CDR2 (germline): LNHDA, SQIVND (reference sequence). CDR3 region: CASTDGGAHSPLHF. Here the CDR3 DNA reads TGTGCCAGTACCGATGGGGGGGCGCATTCACCCCTCCACTTT.

This rearrangement joins TRBV20-1 to TRBJ2-1; a weak D match, TRBD2 (6 bases). Trimming shortened V by 3 bases and J by 12 bases, and 15 bases separated the two germline ends. The CDR3 extends over 12 amino acids. The germline V gene encodes CDR1 DFQATT and CDR2 SNEGSKA (reference sequence). The CDR3 DNA reads TGCAGTGCTAGTCCCCGTTGGAGGGGGCAGTTCTTC. Translation: CSASPRWRGQFF.

The chain uses TRBV27 and TRBJ2-2, with 11 bases aligning to TRBD2. CDR1 and CDR2 from the germline V gene are MNHEY and SMNVEV (reference sequence). The CDR3 is made up of 15 amino acids. After removal of 5 bases from V and 6 bases from J, the junction contained 5 bases not matched to a gene. CDR3 region: CASSLLAGAPGELFF. As DNA, the CDR3 is TGTGCCAGCAGTCTACTAGCGGGAGCTCCCGGGGAGCTGTTTTTT.

This clone was seen only once. V is TRBV14 and J is TRBJ2-7; D unresolved. Trimming removed 0 bases at V and 3 bases at J, with 15 bases between. CDR1 SGHDN and CDR2 FVKESK come from the germline V gene. This CDR3 region has 16 residues. The CDR3, as DNA: TGTGCCAGCAGCCAAGACAGGTGGGCACCCCACTACGAGCAGTACTTC. Translating it yields CASSQDRWAPHYEQYF.

This sequence joins TRBV7-9 and TRBJ1-1, with 9 nucleotides matching TRBD1. This CDR3 is built from 17 residues. Unmatched junction bases numbered 14, after V lost 4 bases and J lost 5 bases. Germline CDR1 is SEHNR and CDR2 is FQNEAQ (reference sequence). The CDR3 bases are TGTGCCAGCAGCTCCGGAAAAATAGGGACAGGGAGGACTGAAGCTTTCTTT. It encodes CASSSGKIGTGRTEAFF.

The CDR3: CASSVAATFDEQFF. In DNA, the CDR3 is TGTGCCAGCAGCGTAGCTGCGACATTCGATGAGCAGTTCTTC. The rearrangement joins TRBV9 to TRBJ2-1; D remains ambiguous. The germline gives CDR1 SGDLS, CDR2 YYNGEE. The length of the CDR3 is 14 residues. V dropped 0 bases and J dropped 8 bases, with 12 bases sitting between them.

CDR3 protein: CASRPGQTPYGYTF. CDR3 in DNA: TGTGCCAGCAGGCCGGGACAGACACCCTATGGCTACACCTTC. The chain couples TRBV27 to TRBJ1-2, with 7 bases lining up with TRBD1. The CDR3 covers 14 residues. Germline V gene sequence: CDR1 MNHEY, CDR2 SMNVEV (reference sequence). V shed 6 bases and J 4 bases; nucleotides not matched to a gene: 8.

The chain carries TRBV29-1 and TRBJ2-1, with 9 positions matching TRBD2. Germline loops: CDR1 SQVTM, CDR2 ANQGSEA. The CDR3 sequence is 16 residues long. V was clipped by 6 bases and J by 8 bases; unmatched bases: 17. The DNA of the CDR3 is TGCAGCGTCACGAAAATAGCGGGAGCCTTCGGGGATGAGCAGTTCTTC. The encoded protein is CSVTKIAGAFGDEQFF.